The 14 T cell receptor beta chains reported below all come from one sample, sequenced in a study of persistence of HIV-infected CD4 T cells. The libraries were made with immunoSEQ version 4 in survey mode. Libraries were prepared by immunoSEQ multiplex PCR; TCRdb keeps only in-frame clonotypes and omits some of them. In the table there are more than 35,000 clones, around 80% of which are singletons. Their cognate antigens are unknown. Lysates of CMV-infected fibroblasts at about 10 ug/mL stimulated these cells. Memory cells lacking CD40L and CD69 with high CD45RO were sorted. The sequenced sample was CD4+ T cells sorted from PBMCs after roughly 20-hour stimulation, obtained from a patient who received antiretroviral therapy. The receptors derive from an adult man with HIV who was CMV-seropositive.

This clone was recorded once. The rearrangement links TRBV27 to TRBJ1-6; unclear D gene. Germline V gene sequence: CDR1 MNHEY, CDR2 SMNVEV (reference sequence). The CDR3 is 12 residues long. Trimming removed 6 bases at V and 7 bases at J, with 7 bases between. CDR3 residues: CASRVSNSPLHF. The CDR3 DNA is TGTGCCAGCAGGGTTTCCAATTCACCCCTCCACTTT.

This clone was counted between two and nine times. The chain carries TRBV10-1 and TRBJ2-1; 11 nucleotides align to TRBD2. CDR1 is WNHNN, CDR2 SYGVQD, per germline (reference sequence). V dropped 6 bases and J dropped 6; count of bases not matched to a gene: 7. The CDR3 consists of 15 residues. The CDR3: CASSPIAGGLNEQFF. CDR3 DNA: TGCGCCAGCAGCCCCATAGCGGGGGGGCTCAATGAGCAGTTCTTC.

The CDR3 DNA sequence: TGCGCCAGCAGCCAGTTATACCGGGACAGCGAGCAGTACTTC. Amino acid sequence: CASSQLYRDSEQYF. The chain recombines TRBV5-1 with TRBJ2-7, with 7 bases identical to TRBD1. Per germline, CDR1 SGHRS and CDR2 YFSETQ. CDR3 length: 14 residues. The junction had 10 bases not matched to a gene; V was cut back by 4 bases and J by 6 bases. Based on the CDR3 plus reference TRBV5-1 and TRBJ2-7, the full variable domain is KAGVTQTPRYLIKTRGQQVTLSCSPISGHRSVSWYQQTPGQGLQFLFEYFSETQRNKGNFPGRFSGRQFSNSRSEMNVSTLELGDSALYLCASSQLYRDSEQYFGPGTRLTVT.

The chain recombines TRBV5-1 with TRBJ1-2; 8 bases map to TRBD1. Germline CDR1 is SGHRS and CDR2 is YFSETQ. CDR3 length equals 14 residues. Trimming at V came to 4 bases and at J to 3 bases, leaving 5 bases not matched to a gene. The CDR3 reads CASSETGVYYGYTF. The CDR3 DNA sequence: TGCGCCAGCAGCGAGACAGGGGTCTACTATGGCTACACCTTC.

The chain has TRBV7-6 and TRBJ1-6; maybe TRBD1 (5 bases). Germline-derived CDR1 and CDR2 are SGHVS and FNYEAQ. The CDR3 has 15 residues. V gave up 8 bases and J gave up 10 bases, with 21 bases separating them. The CDR3 DNA reads TGTGCCAGCGGCCAGAACGAGAGAAGGGGCTCACCCCTCCACTTT. Encoded protein: CASGQNERRGSPLHF.

Only a few counts were recorded for this clone. The V call is TRBV5-1, the J call TRBJ1-1; 9 positions agree with TRBD1. J gave up 10 bases and V 0 bases, and 1 base lay outside the gene matches. The CDR3 has 12 residues. Germline V gene data show CDR1 as SGHRS and CDR2 as YFSETQ. DNA for the CDR3: TGCGCCAGCAGCTTGGGGACAGGGGCAGCTTTCTTT. As protein: CASSLGTGAAFF.

CDR3 bases: TGTGCCACCTCCCGGACAGGTGTCAACTATGGCTACACCTTC. Translated: CATSRTGVNYGYTF. This chain uses TRBV6-5 with TRBJ1-2; the match to TRBD1 covers 7 bases. This CDR3 spans 14 amino acids. Germline values: CDR1 MNHEY, CDR2 SVGAGI. The junction had 10 bases not matched to a gene; V was cut back by 10 bases and J by 2 bases.

The chain employs TRBV6-5 and TRBJ1-2; D gene ambiguous. V lost 6 bases to trimming and J lost 7 bases, with 6 bases between them. This CDR3 has 10 residues. Per the germline V gene, CDR1 is MNHEY and CDR2 is SVGAGI. The CDR3 sequence is CASSYSGYTF. The CDR3 nucleotides are TGTGCCAGCAGCTACAGTGGCTACACCTTC.

This chain links TRBV12-3 or TRBV12-4 with TRBJ1-1; no definite D call. V lost 7 bases and J 4 bases, leaving 13 bases between the germline ends. CDR3 length equals 13 residues. In nucleotides, the CDR3 is TGTGCCAGCATTCGGACCGCTACCACTGAAGCTTTCTTT. Translation: CASIRTATTEAFF.

The rearrangement links TRBV19 to TRBJ2-5, with D uncertain. This CDR3 is 12 amino acids long. Germline V gene sequence: CDR1 LNHDA, CDR2 SQIVND (reference sequence). V lost 4 bases to trimming and J lost 5 bases, with 8 bases between them. The CDR3 sequence is CASSRVRETQYF. In DNA form, the CDR3 reads TGTGCCAGTAGTAGAGTTCGCGAGACCCAGTACTTC. The full variable domain, in which reference TRBV19 and TRBJ2-5 provide the parts outside the CDR3, is DGGITQSPKYLFRKEGQNVTLSCEQNLNHDAMYWYRQDPGQGLRLIYYSQIVNDFQKGDIAEGYSVSREKKESFPLTVTSAQKNPTAFYLCASSRVRETQYFGPGTRLLVL.

The genes are TRBV18 and TRBJ1-3, with D possibly being TRBD1 (5 bases). Germline V gives CDR1 KGHSH, CDR2 LQKENI. The CDR3 loop spans 14 amino acids. Deletions cut 2 bases from V and 4 bases from J, with 9 bases between. CDR3 loop: CASSPSRAGNTIYF. CDR3 bases: TGTGCCAGCTCACCATCCAGGGCCGGAAACACCATATATTTT.

V gene TRBV27 combines with J gene TRBJ2-1; unclear D gene. Germline V gene lookup returns CDR1 MNHEY and CDR2 SMNVEV (reference sequence). The CDR3 runs to 12 residues. Trimming stripped 4 bases from V and 6 bases from J, with 7 bases between. The CDR3 DNA reads TGTGCCAGCAGTTCGACGTTCAATGAGCAGTTCTTC. Protein product: CASSSTFNEQFF.

This sequence joins TRBV6-5 and TRBJ2-3; no reliable D call. Germline CDR1 is MNHEY and CDR2 is SVGAGI. This CDR3 comprises 15 residues. The germline V and J ends were trimmed by 5 bases and 2 bases, with 14 bases remaining between them. For the CDR3, the DNA is TGTGCCAGCAGTCTTGACCCCGCCCCCACAGATACGCAGTATTTT. Protein: CASSLDPAPTDTQYF.

The chain joins TRBV5-4 to TRBJ2-1; no clear D gene. In germline, CDR1 is SGHNT, CDR2 YYREEE (reference sequence). This CDR3 has 13 amino acids. V lost 0 bases, J lost 7 bases, and 8 bases lay in between. The CDR3 is CASSLAVGNEQFF. The CDR3 bases are TGTGCCAGCAGCTTGGCGGTGGGGAATGAGCAGTTCTTC.